This is a list of T cell receptor beta chains from one sample in a study of vaccination and CD4 T cells after COVID-19. TCRdb called the PCR reads again in MiXCR, with one record for every CDR3 protein. The sample lists roughly 23,000 distinct CDR3 sequences; around 43% were seen once. These receptors have no identified antigens. Specimen: CD4+ T cells from blood, cultured in vitro, collected before SARS-CoV-2 vaccination. These receptors were obtained from a human donor who received a COVID-19 vaccine. CDR3s include the opening cysteine and the closing phenylalanine or tryptophan. Each record gives: V gene, D gene, CDR3 protein. D genes are given only for firm matches.

TRBV7-3	NA	CASSLGGLTEAFF
TRBV6-1	TRBD1	CASSEFSTGIDSNQPQHF
TRBV20-1	NA	CSARGGAKNIQYF
TRBV28	TRBD1	CASKTGDSSNQPQHF
TRBV6-5	TRBD1	CASSWTGEGGYTF
TRBV18	TRBD1	CASSPPVAQGFAKNIQYF
TRBV6-1	TRBD1	CASSRTGIGYTF
TRBV6-5	TRBD2	CASSSPGLPETQYF
TRBV5-4	NA	CASSLLGSRGYTF
TRBV24-1	TRBD1	CATSDPGQGAGTQYF
TRBV7-9	NA	CASSTRRNSNYGYTF
TRBV5-1	TRBD1	CASSSVTGVTYGYTF
TRBV19	TRBD1	CASSMVRGSTEAFF
TRBV20-1	NA	CSATPGIGPSYEQYF
TRBV30	NA	CAWRVGPTADEQFF
TRBV9	TRBD2	CASSASGAPLETQYF
TRBV6-1	NA	CASETGGRNQPQHF
TRBV20-1	TRBD1	CSARPGGVSNTIYF
TRBV12-3/TRBV12-4	NA	CASSPTGADTQYF
TRBV19	NA	CASSILPGGGFNQPQHF
TRBV28	NA	CASSSPAGTRDTEAFF
TRBV7-8	NA	CASSLVFKGNEQYF
TRBV7-9	NA	CASSLGVSGDYGYTF
TRBV27	TRBD2	CASIGLAGLGADTQYF
TRBV15	TRBD2	CATLPLAGGFNEQFF
TRBV6-1	NA	CASSRIRKVNTEAFF
TRBV20-1	NA	CSAADGMNTEAFF
TRBV20-1	TRBD2	CSARPYGGGTDTQYF
TRBV7-6	TRBD2	CASSLGGTSGAGNEQFF
TRBV6-1	NA	CASSVWDTLSTDTQYF
TRBV18	NA	CASSPPGGLNTEAFF
TRBV9	TRBD1	CASSASGTGETQYF
TRBV2	NA	CASRAGGGHTGELFF
TRBV20-1	TRBD2	CSARGLTSGGPTGELFF
TRBV19	TRBD1	CASSINEDRGTQYF
TRBV20-1	TRBD1	CSARAGQGRNEQYF
TRBV12-3/TRBV12-4	NA	CASSLSGAYGYTF
TRBV24-1	NA	CATSKSGFSTEAFF
TRBV7-3	NA	CASSLQPGKGETQYF
TRBV15	NA	CATSPTGMDNSPLHF
TRBV20-1	TRBD2	CSARSGAGGISWVDTQYF
TRBV11-3	NA	CASTPGGPNSPLHF
TRBV27	TRBD2	CASSYRTSFADTQYF
TRBV12-3/TRBV12-4	TRBD1	CASSLDGTGEETQYF
TRBV20-1	NA	CSAGPTGEIRETQYF
TRBV5-5	NA	CASSLETGHGYTF
TRBV6-2/TRBV6-3	NA	CASSYSRAALNYGYTF
TRBV18	NA	CASSPSRLGTDTQYF
TRBV28	TRBD1	CASSLGGQGEETQYF
TRBV18	TRBD1	CASSPGGQGAYGYTF
TRBV5-1	TRBD1	CASSNPLTGQGDSPLHF
TRBV15	TRBD2	CATSRDLTSGEQFF
TRBV6-4	TRBD1	CATGTGGQPQHF
TRBV19	NA	CASSIAGAKVQPQHF
TRBV5-6	NA	CASSLMAATGNGYTF